The T cell receptor (beta chain) described here comes from a study of T cell changes during pregnancy in multiple sclerosis. The CDR3 is made up of 14 amino acids. V was cut by 3 bases and J by 5 bases, with 14 bases left in between. Germline assignment: CDR1 SGHDT and CDR2 YYEEEE. The sample holds a few counts of this clone. The data were produced by immunoSEQ multiplex PCR, yet TCRdb's version contains in-frame clones alone and is incomplete. The sample carries around 30,000 clones, 85% to 90% recorded once. The chain couples TRBV5-6 to TRBJ1-2; D is unresolved. This clonotype was obtained from a female donor in good health, enrolled as a control in a pregnancy study. The specimen was CD4+ T cells from peripheral blood mononuclear cells, collected in the third trimester of pregnancy. The DNA for the CDR3 is TGTGCCAGCAGCTCCATCGGACTAGGGTATGGCTACACCTTC. This encodes CASSSIGLGYGYTF. Supplemented by reference TRBV5-6 and TRBJ1-2, the full variable domain reads DAGVTQSPTHLIKTRGQQVTLRCSPKSGHDTVSWYQQALGQGPQFIFQYYEEEERQRGNFPDRFSGHQFPNYSSELNVNALLLGDSALYLCASSSIGLGYGYTFGSGTRLTVV.